A selection of T cell receptor beta chains follows, all from one sample in a study of breast tumors, draining lymph nodes, adjacent tissues. TCRdb ran MiXCR on the multiplex PCR reads and lists one entry per CDR3 protein. The table includes under 85,000 distinct CDR3 sequences, roughly 20% detected once. Sequenced input: axillary lymph node tissue. The receptors come from a female donor with breast cancer. Some clones in this sample may be carry-over from other donors' samples. Both conserved end residues are part of each CDR3. Fields, in order: CDR3 protein, CDR3 DNA, J gene, clone size, V gene, D gene. D genes are given only for firm matches. Some rows have no size entry. The others give once, few or many, or a class for an expanded clone.

CDR3 protein: CSGEISSYNEQFF
CDR3 DNA: TGCAGCGGAGAAATAAGCTCCTACAATGAGCAGTTCTTC
J gene: TRBJ2-1
clone size: many
V gene: TRBV29-1
D gene: -

CDR3 protein: CSGQVGLAAYEQYF
CDR3 DNA: TGCAGTGGACAAGTGGGACTAGCGGCCTACGAGCAGTACTTC
J gene: TRBJ2-7
clone size: many
V gene: TRBV20-1
D gene: TRBD2

CDR3 protein: CASSLAGYTDTQYF
CDR3 DNA: TGTGCCAGCAGCCTAGCGGGTTACACAGATACGCAGTATTTT
J gene: TRBJ2-3
clone size: many
V gene: TRBV7-3
D gene: TRBD2

CDR3 protein: CASSQGMSGRGRASYEQYF
CDR3 DNA: TGCGCCAGCAGCCAAGGGATGAGCGGGAGGGGGAGGGCCTCCTACGAGCAGTACTTC
J gene: TRBJ2-7
clone size: many
V gene: TRBV4-3
D gene: TRBD2

CDR3 protein: CASSRSGANVLTF
CDR3 DNA: TGTGCCAGCAGCCGATCTGGGGCCAACGTCCTGACTTTC
J gene: TRBJ2-6
clone size: -
V gene: TRBV27
D gene: -

CDR3 protein: CASSQYPLVSYNEQFF
CDR3 DNA: TGCGCCAGCAGCCAATACCCACTAGTGTCCTACAATGAGCAGTTCTTC
J gene: TRBJ2-1
clone size: many
V gene: TRBV4-1
D gene: -

CDR3 protein: CASSSRTGRNTIYF
CDR3 DNA: TGTGCCAGCAGTTCTCGGACAGGGCGGAACACCATATATTTT
J gene: TRBJ1-3
clone size: few
V gene: TRBV28
D gene: TRBD1

CDR3 protein: CASSLAPGPSNEQYF
CDR3 DNA: TGTGCCAGCAGCTTAGCGCCGGGGCCGTCTAACGAGCAGTACTTC
J gene: TRBJ2-7
clone size: many
V gene: TRBV7-6
D gene: -

CDR3 protein: CAWSTALGRGYTF
CDR3 DNA: TGTGCCTGGAGTACGGCCTTGGGTAGGGGCTACACCTTC
J gene: TRBJ1-2
clone size: -
V gene: TRBV30
D gene: -

CDR3 protein: CSARDRSLSGGSYNEQFF
CDR3 DNA: TGCAGTGCTAGAGATCGGTCTTTGTCAGGGGGCTCCTACAATGAGCAGTTCTTC
J gene: TRBJ2-1
clone size: many
V gene: TRBV20-1
D gene: TRBD1

CDR3 protein: CASSPGQVRRKGYGYTF
CDR3 DNA: TGCGCCAGCAGCCCCGGACAGGTACGACGGAAGGGGTATGGCTACACCTTC
J gene: TRBJ1-2
clone size: many
V gene: TRBV5-1
D gene: TRBD1

CDR3 protein: CATRTDFNYGYTF
CDR3 DNA: TGTGCCACCAGAACAGACTTTAACTATGGCTACACCTTC
J gene: TRBJ1-2
clone size: medium-sized
V gene: TRBV15
D gene: -

CDR3 protein: CASSQIGYGQTQYF
CDR3 DNA: TGTGCCAGCAGCCAAATCGGGTATGGGCAGACCCAGTACTTC
J gene: TRBJ2-5
clone size: many
V gene: TRBV3-1
D gene: -

CDR3 protein: CATSDPDGDQPQHF
CDR3 DNA: TGTGCCACCAGTGATCCGGACGGGGATCAGCCCCAGCATTTT
J gene: TRBJ1-5
clone size: many
V gene: TRBV24-1
D gene: -

CDR3 protein: CASSPLGLGYNEQFF
CDR3 DNA: TGTGCCAGCAGCCCCTTGGGGTTGGGCTACAATGAGCAGTTCTTC
J gene: TRBJ2-1
clone size: many
V gene: TRBV9
D gene: -

CDR3 protein: CASSNRDRGQYEQYF
CDR3 DNA: TGTGCCAGCAGCAACCGGGACAGGGGGCAGTACGAGCAGTACTTC
J gene: TRBJ2-7
clone size: many
V gene: TRBV7-9
D gene: TRBD1

CDR3 protein: CASSSLGGGGNTIYF
CDR3 DNA: TGTGCCAGCAGTTCACTGGGAGGGGGGGGAAACACCATATATTTT
J gene: TRBJ1-3
clone size: -
V gene: TRBV28
D gene: -

CDR3 protein: CASSLSTTQKGTQYF
CDR3 DNA: TGTGCCAGCAGCCTCTCGACTACCCAAAAAGGGACCCAGTACTTC
J gene: TRBJ2-5
clone size: many
V gene: TRBV5-4
D gene: -

CDR3 protein: CASRSAESTDTQYF
CDR3 DNA: TGTGCCAGCCGATCAGCGGAAAGCACAGATACGCAGTATTTT
J gene: TRBJ2-3
clone size: many
V gene: TRBV2
D gene: -

CDR3 protein: CASGRHGLVAYF
CDR3 DNA: TGTGCCAGTGGACGCCACGGACTAGTTGCGTATTTT
J gene: TRBJ2-3
clone size: many
V gene: TRBV19
D gene: TRBD2

CDR3 protein: CASSQDLAGGREQYF
CDR3 DNA: TGTGCCAGCAGCCAAGATTTGGCGGGAGGGCGGGAGCAGTACTTC
J gene: TRBJ2-7
clone size: few
V gene: TRBV3-1
D gene: TRBD2

CDR3 protein: CASSPEGGSYYNEQFF
CDR3 DNA: TGTGCCAGCTCACCTGAGGGCGGGAGTTACTACAATGAGCAGTTCTTC
J gene: TRBJ2-1
clone size: -
V gene: TRBV18
D gene: TRBD2

CDR3 protein: CASSLTPRPRSTDTQYF
CDR3 DNA: TGTGCCAGCAGCTTAACCCCCCGGCCCCGAAGCACAGATACGCAGTATTTT
J gene: TRBJ2-3
clone size: many
V gene: TRBV7-2
D gene: -

CDR3 protein: CASSSLAGGPYEQYF
CDR3 DNA: TGTGCCAGCAGCAGCCTAGCGGGAGGCCCCTACGAGCAGTACTTC
J gene: TRBJ2-7
clone size: many
V gene: TRBV13
D gene: TRBD2

CDR3 protein: CASTREGSFSGANVLTF
CDR3 DNA: TGTGCCAGCACCCGGGAAGGGTCCTTCTCTGGGGCCAACGTCCTGACTTTC
J gene: TRBJ2-6
clone size: few
V gene: TRBV6-5
D gene: -

CDR3 protein: CASSQGQSLGYTF
CDR3 DNA: TGTGCCAGCAGCCAAGGACAGTCACTTGGCTACACCTTC
J gene: TRBJ1-2
clone size: -
V gene: TRBV3-1
D gene: -

CDR3 protein: CASSPGLVYEQYF
CDR3 DNA: TGTGCCAGCAGCCCCGGACTAGTTTACGAGCAGTACTTC
J gene: TRBJ2-7
clone size: -
V gene: TRBV28
D gene: TRBD2

CDR3 protein: CSANRAQETQYF
CDR3 DNA: TGCAGTGCCAACAGGGCACAAGAGACCCAGTACTTC
J gene: TRBJ2-5
clone size: many
V gene: TRBV20-1
D gene: -